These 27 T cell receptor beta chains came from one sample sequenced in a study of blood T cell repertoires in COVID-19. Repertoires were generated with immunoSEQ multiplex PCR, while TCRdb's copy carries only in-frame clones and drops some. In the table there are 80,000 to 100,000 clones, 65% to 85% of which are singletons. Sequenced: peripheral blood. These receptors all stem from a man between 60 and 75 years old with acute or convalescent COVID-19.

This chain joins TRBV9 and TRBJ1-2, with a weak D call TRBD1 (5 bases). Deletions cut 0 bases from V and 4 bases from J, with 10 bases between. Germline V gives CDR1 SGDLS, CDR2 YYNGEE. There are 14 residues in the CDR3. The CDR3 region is CASSVEFGGYGYTF. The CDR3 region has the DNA TGTGCCAGCAGCGTAGAATTCGGGGGCTATGGCTACACCTTC. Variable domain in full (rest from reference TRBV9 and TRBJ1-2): DSGVTQTPKHLITATGQRVTLRCSPRSGDLSVYWYQQSLDQGLQFLIQYYNGEERAKGNILERFSAQQFPDLHSELNLSSLELGDSALYFCASSVEFGGYGYTFGSGTRLTVV.

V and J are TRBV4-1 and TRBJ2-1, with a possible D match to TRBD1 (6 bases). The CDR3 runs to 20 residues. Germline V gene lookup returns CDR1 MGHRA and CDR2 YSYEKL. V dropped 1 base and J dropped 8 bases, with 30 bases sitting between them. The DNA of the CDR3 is TGCGCCAGCAGCCAAGGAGGGGGAGTACTGAGCCCCGGCCTAGGCGATGAGCAGTTCTTC. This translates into CASSQGGGVLSPGLGDEQFF.

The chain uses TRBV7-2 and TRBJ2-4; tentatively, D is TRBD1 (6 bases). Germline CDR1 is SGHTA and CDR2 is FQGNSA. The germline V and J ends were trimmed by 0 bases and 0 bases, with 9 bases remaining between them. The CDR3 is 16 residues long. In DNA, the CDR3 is TGTGCCAGCAGCTTAGCAGGACAGTCAGCCAAAAACATTCAGTACTTC. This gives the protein CASSLAGQSAKNIQYF.

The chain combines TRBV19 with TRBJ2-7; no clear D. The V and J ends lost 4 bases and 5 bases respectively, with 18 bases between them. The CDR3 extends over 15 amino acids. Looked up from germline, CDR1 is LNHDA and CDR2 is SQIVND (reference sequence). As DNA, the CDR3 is TGTGCCAGTAGTAATATGGGTCAGGTTCGCAACGAGCAGTACTTC. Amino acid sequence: CASSNMGQVRNEQYF.

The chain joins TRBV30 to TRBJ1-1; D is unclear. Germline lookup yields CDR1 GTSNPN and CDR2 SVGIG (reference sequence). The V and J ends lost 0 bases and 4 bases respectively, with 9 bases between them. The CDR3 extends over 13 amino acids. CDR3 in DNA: TGTGCCTGGAGTGTCCGCGGAGGCACTGAAGCTTTCTTT. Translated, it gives CAWSVRGGTEAFF.

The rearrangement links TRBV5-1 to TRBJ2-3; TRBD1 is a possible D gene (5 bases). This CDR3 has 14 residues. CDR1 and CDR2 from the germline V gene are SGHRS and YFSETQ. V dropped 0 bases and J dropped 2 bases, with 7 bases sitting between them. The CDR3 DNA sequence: TGCGCCAGCAGCTTGGGACAGATCACAGATACGCAGTATTTT. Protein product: CASSLGQITDTQYF.

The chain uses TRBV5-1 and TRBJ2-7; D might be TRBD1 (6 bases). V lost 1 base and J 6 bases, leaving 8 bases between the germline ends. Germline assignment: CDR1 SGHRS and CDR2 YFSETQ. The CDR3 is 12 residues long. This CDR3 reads CASSLTGLEQYF. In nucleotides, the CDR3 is TGCGCCAGCAGCTTGACAGGGCTCGAGCAGTACTTC.

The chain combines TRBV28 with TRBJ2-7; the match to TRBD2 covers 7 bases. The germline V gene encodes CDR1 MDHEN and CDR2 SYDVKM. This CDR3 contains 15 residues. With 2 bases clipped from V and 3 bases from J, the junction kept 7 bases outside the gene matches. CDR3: CASSLNPGLYYEQYF. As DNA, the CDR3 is TGTGCCAGCAGTTTAAATCCGGGACTATACTACGAGCAGTACTTC.

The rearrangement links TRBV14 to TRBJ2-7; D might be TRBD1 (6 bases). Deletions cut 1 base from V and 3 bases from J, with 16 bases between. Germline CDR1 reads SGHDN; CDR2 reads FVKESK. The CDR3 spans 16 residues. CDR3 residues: CASSQGYGTRIYEQYF. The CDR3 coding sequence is TGTGCCAGCAGCCAAGGTTATGGGACAAGAATCTACGAGCAGTACTTC.

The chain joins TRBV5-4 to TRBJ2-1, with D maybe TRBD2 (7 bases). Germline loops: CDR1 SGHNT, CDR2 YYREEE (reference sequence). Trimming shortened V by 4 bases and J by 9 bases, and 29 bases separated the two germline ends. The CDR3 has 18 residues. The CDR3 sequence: CASSPGGGGRDARGEQFF. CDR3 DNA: TGTGCCAGCAGCCCGGGGGGCGGGGGTCGCGATGCGAGGGGTGAGCAGTTCTTC.

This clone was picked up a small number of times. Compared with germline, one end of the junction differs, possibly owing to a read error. The CDR3 sequence is CASSFGQGTEAFF. CDR3 DNA sequence: TGTGCTAGCAGCTTTGGACAGGGAACTGAAGCTTTCTTT. The chain is built from TRBV7-7 and TRBJ1-1, with 8 bases identical to TRBD1. Germline-derived CDR1 and CDR2 are SSHAT and FNYEAQ (reference sequence). The CDR3 has 13 amino acids.

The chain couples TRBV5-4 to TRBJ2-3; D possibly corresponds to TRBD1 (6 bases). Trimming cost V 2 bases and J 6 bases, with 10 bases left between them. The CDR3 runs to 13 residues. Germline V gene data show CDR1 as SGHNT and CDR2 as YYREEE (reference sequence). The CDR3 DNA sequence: TGTGCCAGCAGCTTTTCAGGGGTTGATACGCAGTATTTT. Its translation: CASSFSGVDTQYF.

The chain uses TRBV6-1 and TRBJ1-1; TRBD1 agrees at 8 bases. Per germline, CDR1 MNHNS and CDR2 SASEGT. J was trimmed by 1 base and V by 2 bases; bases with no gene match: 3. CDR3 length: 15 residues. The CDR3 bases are TGTGCCAGCAGTGAAAGACAGGGGTGGAACACTGAAGCTTTCTTT. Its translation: CASSERQGWNTEAFF.

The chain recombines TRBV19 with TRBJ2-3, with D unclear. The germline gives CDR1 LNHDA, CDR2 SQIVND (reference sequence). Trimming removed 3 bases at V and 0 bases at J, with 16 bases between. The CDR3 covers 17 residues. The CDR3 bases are TGTGCCAGTAGTATCTCTCTGTTGGCGGCTAGCACAGATACGCAGTATTTT. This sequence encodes CASSISLLAASTDTQYF.

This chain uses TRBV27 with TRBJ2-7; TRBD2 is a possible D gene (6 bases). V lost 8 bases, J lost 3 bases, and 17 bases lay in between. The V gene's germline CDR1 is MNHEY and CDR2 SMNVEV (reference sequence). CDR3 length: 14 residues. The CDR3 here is CASSEFNGGYEQYF. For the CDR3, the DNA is TGTGCCAGCTCTGAGTTTAACGGGGGCTACGAGCAGTACTTC.

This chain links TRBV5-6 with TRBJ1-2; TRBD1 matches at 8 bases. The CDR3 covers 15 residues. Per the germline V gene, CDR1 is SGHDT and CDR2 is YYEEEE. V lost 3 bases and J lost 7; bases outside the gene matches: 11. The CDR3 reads CASSYWTGLVRGYTF. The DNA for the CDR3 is TGTGCCAGCAGCTACTGGACAGGGCTTGTTCGTGGCTACACCTTC.

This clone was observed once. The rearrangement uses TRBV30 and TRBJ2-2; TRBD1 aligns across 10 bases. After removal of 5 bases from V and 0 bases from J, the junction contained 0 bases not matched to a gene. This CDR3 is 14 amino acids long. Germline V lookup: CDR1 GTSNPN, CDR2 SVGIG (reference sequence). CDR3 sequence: CAWGTGANTGELFF. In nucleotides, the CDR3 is TGTGCCTGGGGGACAGGGGCGAACACCGGGGAGCTGTTTTTT.

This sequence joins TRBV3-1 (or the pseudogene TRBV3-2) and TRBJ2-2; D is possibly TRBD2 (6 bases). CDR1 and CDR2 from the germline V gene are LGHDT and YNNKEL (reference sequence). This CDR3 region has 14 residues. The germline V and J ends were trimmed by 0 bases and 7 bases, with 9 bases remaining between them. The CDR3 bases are TGTGCCAGCAGCCAAGAATCGCGGGACGGGGAGCTGTTTTTT. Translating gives CASSQESRDGELFF.

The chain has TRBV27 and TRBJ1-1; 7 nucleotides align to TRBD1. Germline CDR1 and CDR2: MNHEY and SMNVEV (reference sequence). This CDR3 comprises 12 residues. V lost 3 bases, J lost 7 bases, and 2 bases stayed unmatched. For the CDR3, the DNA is TGTGCCAGCAGTTTTAACAGGGGTGAAGCTTTCTTT. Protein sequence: CASSFNRGEAFF.

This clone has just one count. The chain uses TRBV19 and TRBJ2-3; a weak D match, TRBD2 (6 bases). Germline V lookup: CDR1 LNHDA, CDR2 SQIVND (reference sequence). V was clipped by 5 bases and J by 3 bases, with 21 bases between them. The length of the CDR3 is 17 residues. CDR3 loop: CASSGLAPHGGTDTQYF. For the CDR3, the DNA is TGTGCCAGTAGTGGACTGGCCCCACATGGGGGGACAGATACGCAGTATTTT.

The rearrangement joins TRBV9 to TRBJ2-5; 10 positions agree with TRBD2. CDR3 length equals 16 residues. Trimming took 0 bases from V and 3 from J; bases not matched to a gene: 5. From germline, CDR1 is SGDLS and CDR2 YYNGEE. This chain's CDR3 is CASSVGVAGGEETQYF. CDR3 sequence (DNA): TGTGCCAGCAGCGTAGGGGTAGCGGGGGGCGAAGAGACCCAGTACTTC.

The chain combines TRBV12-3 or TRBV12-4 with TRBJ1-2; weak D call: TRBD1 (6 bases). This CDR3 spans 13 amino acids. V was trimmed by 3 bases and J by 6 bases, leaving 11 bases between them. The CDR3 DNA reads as TGTGCCAGCAGTTTGAGAGGGGACAATGGCTACACCTTC. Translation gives CASSLRGDNGYTF.

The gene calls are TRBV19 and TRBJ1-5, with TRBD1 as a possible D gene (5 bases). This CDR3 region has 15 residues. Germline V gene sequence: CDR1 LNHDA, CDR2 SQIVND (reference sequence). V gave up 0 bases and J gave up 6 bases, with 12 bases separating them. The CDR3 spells CASSIEGRGGQPQHF. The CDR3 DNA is TGTGCCAGTAGTATAGAGGGGAGGGGAGGTCAGCCCCAGCATTTT.

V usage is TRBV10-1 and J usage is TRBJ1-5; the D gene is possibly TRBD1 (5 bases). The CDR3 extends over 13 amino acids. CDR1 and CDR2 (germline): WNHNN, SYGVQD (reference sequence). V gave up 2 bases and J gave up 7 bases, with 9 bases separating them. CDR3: CASSEGPGQPQHF. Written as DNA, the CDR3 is TGCGCCAGCAGTGAGGGGCCAGGGCAGCCCCAGCATTTT.

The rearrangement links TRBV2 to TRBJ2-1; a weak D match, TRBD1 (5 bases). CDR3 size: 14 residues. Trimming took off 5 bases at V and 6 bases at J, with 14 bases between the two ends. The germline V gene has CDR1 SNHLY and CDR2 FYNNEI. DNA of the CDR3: TGTGCCAGCAGTATACAGGCACGAGGCAATGAGCAGTTCTTC. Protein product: CASSIQARGNEQFF.

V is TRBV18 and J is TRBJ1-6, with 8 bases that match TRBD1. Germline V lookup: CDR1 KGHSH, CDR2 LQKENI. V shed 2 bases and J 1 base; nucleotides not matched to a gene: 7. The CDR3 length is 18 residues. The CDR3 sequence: CASSPWTGLQSYNSPLHF. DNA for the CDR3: TGTGCCAGCTCACCATGGACAGGGCTTCAGTCCTATAATTCACCCCTCCACTTT. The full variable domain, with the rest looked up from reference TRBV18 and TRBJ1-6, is NAGVMQNPRHLVRRRGQEARLRCSPMKGHSHVYWYRQLPEEGLKFMVYLQKENIIDESGMPKERFSAEFPKEGPSILRIQQVVRGDSAAYFCASSPWTGLQSYNSPLHFGNGTRLTVT.

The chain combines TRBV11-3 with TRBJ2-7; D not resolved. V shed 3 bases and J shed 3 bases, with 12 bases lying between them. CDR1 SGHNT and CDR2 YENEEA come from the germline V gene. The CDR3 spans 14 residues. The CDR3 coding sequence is TGTGCCAGCAGCTTCTTGGCTCCTCGCTACGAGCAGTACTTC. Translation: CASSFLAPRYEQYF.